The 32 T cell receptor beta chains in this list originate from one sample, sequenced in a study of T cells in Graves' hyperthyroidism and ophthalmopathy. Amplified TCR beta CDR3 regions derived from RNA transcripts. First-round RT-PCR with HTBI primers amplified the TCR CDR3 region. TCRdb ran MiXCR on the multiplex PCR reads and lists one entry per CDR3 protein. The sample has around 300,000 distinct CDR3 sequences; about 25% are singletons. The sequenced material came from blood. The receptors come from a man aged 40-49 years with Graves' hyperthyroidism that later progressed to Graves' ophthalmopathy.

In DNA, the CDR3 is TGTGCCAGCAGTCCGGACAGGGGGGAACGCGTTCGGAAGACCCAGTACTTC. It encodes CASSPDRGERVRKTQYF. The J gene is TRBJ2-5, the V gene TRBV27, with 10 bases identical to TRBD1. Germline CDR1 is MNHEY and CDR2 is SMNVEV (reference sequence). There are 17 residues in the CDR3. J lost 6 bases, V lost 5 bases, and 15 bases had no gene match.

This clonotype appeared many times. This chain links TRBV29-1 with TRBJ2-5; 10 bases fit TRBD2. V shed 7 bases, J shed 2 bases, and the junction held 4 bases outside the gene matches. The CDR3 covers 13 residues. Looked up from germline, CDR1 is SQVTM and CDR2 is ANQGSEA. For the CDR3, the DNA is TGCAGCGCCGGACTAGCGGTACAAGAGACCCAGTACTTC. It specifies CSAGLAVQETQYF.

There are many counts of this clonotype. V and J are TRBV4-2 and TRBJ1-2; the match to TRBD1 covers 7 bases. The CDR3 loop spans 14 amino acids. V shed 0 bases, J shed 5 bases, and the junction held 3 bases outside the gene matches. Germline V lookup: CDR1 LGHNA, CDR2 YNFKEQ. The CDR3 protein is CASSQDRGGYGYTF. The CDR3 DNA follows: TGTGCCAGCAGCCAAGACAGGGGGGGGTATGGCTACACCTTC.

The chain couples TRBV27 to TRBJ2-7, with D possibly TRBD2 on 6 matching bases. V lost 3 bases and J 1 base, leaving 13 bases between the germline ends. CDR3 size: 15 residues. Germline V lookup: CDR1 MNHEY, CDR2 SMNVEV (reference sequence). For the CDR3, the DNA is TGTGCCAGCAGTTTTGGCGGGACGGGATCCTACGAGCAGTACTTC. Amino acid sequence: CASSFGGTGSYEQYF.

This clonotype was seen at least ten times. V usage is TRBV28 and J usage is TRBJ2-5; 12 nucleotides match TRBD2. With V trimmed by 6 bases and J by 4 bases, 6 bases remained unmatched. The CDR3 is 15 amino acids. The germline V gene has CDR1 MDHEN and CDR2 SYDVKM. The CDR3 DNA follows: TGTGCCAGCAGATATCAGACTAGCGGGAGAGAGACCCAGTACTTC. It encodes CASRYQTSGRETQYF. The full variable domain, rest sourced from reference TRBV28 and TRBJ2-5, is DVKVTQSSRYLVKRTGEKVFLECVQDMDHENMFWYRQDPGLGLRLIYFSYDVKMKEKGDIPEGYSVSREKKERFSLILESASTNQTSMYLCASRYQTSGRETQYFGPGTRLLVL.

The rearrangement joins TRBV11-2 to TRBJ2-1; 8 nucleotides match TRBD2. With 5 bases clipped from V and 3 bases from J, the junction kept 12 bases outside the gene matches. Germline CDR1 reads SGHAT; CDR2 reads FQNNGV. The CDR3 consists of 17 residues. The CDR3 DNA follows: TGTGCCAGCAGCCCTTACCCACTAGCGGAAAGCTACAATGAGCAGTTCTTC. This codes for CASSPYPLAESYNEQFF. The variable domain in full, completed from reference TRBV11-2 and TRBJ2-1, reads EAGVAQSPRYKIIEKRQSVAFWCNPISGHATLYWYQQILGQGPKLLIQFQNNGVVDDSQLPKDRFSAERLKGVDSTLKIQPAKLEDSAVYLCASSPYPLAESYNEQFFGPGTRLTVL.

The chain recombines TRBV6-5 with TRBJ2-5; tentative D call: TRBD1 (6 bases). In germline, CDR1 is MNHEY, CDR2 SVGAGI. V was pared by 2 bases and J by 5 bases, with 21 bases between. This CDR3 is built from 17 residues. CDR3 nucleotides: TGTGCCAGCAGTTACGGCACAGAACAGGGAATAGGGGAGACCCAGTACTTC. It codes for CASSYGTEQGIGETQYF.

This clonotype was picked up many times. The chain recombines TRBV27 with TRBJ1-1, with 7 positions matching TRBD1. The V segment lost 2 bases and the J segment 7 bases; nucleotides outside the gene matches: 4. This CDR3 has 13 residues. Per the germline V gene, CDR1 is MNHEY and CDR2 is SMNVEV (reference sequence). CDR3 sequence (DNA): TGTGCCAGCAGTTTACCGGGACAGCTTGAAGCTTTCTTT. It translates to CASSLPGQLEAFF.

This clonotype was seen more than once but under ten times. The V gene is TRBV20-1, the J gene TRBJ1-1; D uncertain. V was pared by 6 bases and J by 0 bases, with 5 bases between. The CDR3 sequence is 11 residues long. Germline values: CDR1 DFQATT, CDR2 SNEGSKA (reference sequence). CDR3 sequence (DNA): TGCAGTGCGCCAGTGAACACTGAAGCTTTCTTT. Its translation is CSAPVNTEAFF.

Ten or more counts support this clonotype. This chain joins TRBV5-1 and TRBJ2-2; 13 bases are shared with TRBD2. The trim removed 3 bases at V and 4 bases at J, leaving 3 bases unmatched. CDR3 length: 16 amino acids. In germline, CDR1 is SGHRS, CDR2 YFSETQ. The CDR3 DNA follows: TGCGCCAGCAGCTCACTAGCGGGAGGGCCCACCGGGGAGCTGTTTTTT. Protein sequence: CASSSLAGGPTGELFF.

This clonotype showed up many times. The rearrangement uses TRBV12-3 or TRBV12-4 and TRBJ1-2; TRBD1 might be the D (6 bases). The CDR3 sequence is 15 residues long. Trimming removed 5 bases at V and 3 bases at J, with 16 bases between. The CDR3 nucleotides read TGTGCCAGCAGTCCAGAAACCGGGACATACTATGGCTACACCTTC. Residues: CASSPETGTYYGYTF.

The rearrangement joins TRBV30 to TRBJ1-1, with 8 bases fitting TRBD1. J gave up 5 bases and V 5 bases, and 7 bases lay outside the gene matches. From germline, CDR1 is GTSNPN and CDR2 SVGIG (reference sequence). This CDR3 comprises 13 residues. The CDR3, as DNA: TGTGCCTGGTCACCGGGACAGGAGACTGAAGCTTTCTTT. Translation: CAWSPGQETEAFF.

This clonotype has a count of ten or more. CDR3 residues: CASSHDRGGNTEAFF. CDR3 nucleotide sequence: TGTGCCAGCAGCCATGACAGGGGGGGGAACACTGAAGCTTTCTTT. V gene TRBV11-2 combines with J gene TRBJ1-1; TRBD1 agrees at 9 bases. V was clipped by 5 bases and J by 1 base; unmatched bases: 5. From germline, CDR1 is SGHAT and CDR2 FQNNGV. The CDR3 totals 15 residues.

This clonotype was observed at least ten times. The chain uses TRBV15 and TRBJ2-7; 10 positions agree with TRBD2. V lost 2 bases and J lost 3; bases outside the gene matches: 16. The V gene's germline CDR1 is LNHNV and CDR2 YYDKDF (reference sequence). The CDR3 covers 19 residues. The CDR3 reads CATSRSPPGPSGSGYEQYF. The CDR3 DNA is TGTGCCACCAGCAGATCTCCCCCGGGGCCTAGCGGGAGTGGCTACGAGCAGTACTTC.

This clonotype showed up many times. V gene TRBV27 combines with J gene TRBJ2-5; D might be TRBD1 or TRBD2, each matching 5 bases. The CDR3 is 16 amino acids. The V gene's germline CDR1 is MNHEY and CDR2 SMNVEV (reference sequence). V lost 4 bases and J lost 5, with 20 bases in between. The CDR3 sequence is CASSSAGTEYRETQYF. DNA for the CDR3: TGTGCCAGCAGTTCCGCTGGGACGGAGTACCGGGAGACCCAGTACTTC.

This clonotype was detected ten times or more. V usage is TRBV20-1 and J usage is TRBJ1-5; TRBD1 matches at 8 bases. The CDR3 sequence is 13 residues long. Per the germline V gene, CDR1 is DFQATT and CDR2 is SNEGSKA (reference sequence). V was pared by 8 bases and J by 0 bases, with 3 bases of the junction left unmatched. DNA for the CDR3: TGCAGTACAGGGGGTGTTAGCAATCAGCCCCAGCATTTT. Protein: CSTGGVSNQPQHF.

The V gene is TRBV6-2 or TRBV6-3, the J gene TRBJ1-1; no definite D call. The CDR3 runs to 16 residues. Between the trimmed V and J ends, which lost 6 bases and 1 base, there was a span of 18 bases. Germline V gene lookup returns CDR1 MNHEY and CDR2 SVGEGT. The CDR3 protein is CASSWTGLLENTEAFF. The CDR3 region has the DNA TGTGCCAGCAGCTGGACCGGGCTCCTCGAGAACACTGAAGCTTTCTTT.

Many counts were recorded for this clonotype. V is TRBV29-1 and J is TRBJ2-7; 7 bases are shared with TRBD2. V trimming: 3 bases; J trimming: 9 bases; junction bases outside the gene matches: 5. Germline V CDR1 and CDR2: SQVTM, ANQGSEA. The CDR3 spans 11 residues. CDR3: CSVDRGRGQYF. DNA for the CDR3: TGCAGCGTTGATCGGGGGAGGGGGCAGTACTTC.

The J gene is TRBJ1-1, the V gene TRBV4-2; 9 bases map to TRBD1. The CDR3 totals 15 residues. Trimming took 3 bases from V and 5 from J; bases not matched to a gene: 7. Germline lookup yields CDR1 LGHNA and CDR2 YNFKEQ. The DNA of the CDR3 is TGTGCCAGCAGCCAGGGACAGGGTTTGGCGACTGAAGCTTTCTTT. Its translation is CASSQGQGLATEAFF.

The sample holds many counts of this clonotype. The gene calls are TRBV19 and TRBJ1-5; a possible D gene is TRBD1 (6 bases). Between the trimmed V and J ends, which lost 5 bases and 5 bases, there was a span of 16 bases. This CDR3 spans 15 amino acids. CDR1 and CDR2 from the germline V gene are LNHDA and SQIVND (reference sequence). The CDR3 loop is CASSLGAGIYQPQHF. The CDR3 coding sequence is TGTGCCAGTAGTTTGGGGGCAGGGATCTATCAGCCCCAGCATTTT.

At least ten counts were recorded for this clonotype. The chain recombines TRBV20-1 with TRBJ1-5; TRBD1 matches 8 bases. CDR3 length: 13 amino acids. Germline CDR1 reads DFQATT; CDR2 reads SNEGSKA (reference sequence). V gave up 6 bases and J gave up 2 bases; unmatched junction bases: 3. The CDR3: CSAQGQGNQPQHF. The CDR3 nucleotides read TGCAGTGCCCAGGGACAGGGCAATCAGCCCCAGCATTTT.

This clonotype showed up many times. The chain combines TRBV20-1 with TRBJ2-7; 9 bases are shared with TRBD1. Germline assignment: CDR1 DFQATT and CDR2 SNEGSKA (reference sequence). This CDR3 has 14 residues. The J segment lost 4 bases and the V segment lost 3 bases, leaving 7 bases of the junction unmatched. This chain's CDR3 is CSARVTDRGYEQYF. The CDR3 nucleotides read TGCAGTGCTAGGGTAACGGACAGGGGATACGAGCAGTACTTC.

This clonotype was observed at least ten times. V gene TRBV5-6 combines with J gene TRBJ2-5; D remains unclear. Germline CDR1 and CDR2: SGHDT and YYEEEE. The V end was cut by 4 bases, the J end by 5 bases, with 12 bases between. The CDR3 consists of 13 residues. DNA of the CDR3: TGTGCCAGCAGCCTTCCTTATTCGGAGACCCAGTACTTC. As protein: CASSLPYSETQYF.

This clonotype was detected ten times or more. The rearrangement joins TRBV12-3 or TRBV12-4 to TRBJ2-5, with a tentative D call TRBD2 (6 bases). Deletions cut 8 bases from V and 0 bases from J, with 10 bases between. This CDR3 is built from 13 residues. As DNA, the CDR3 is TGTGCCAGCGGGGGACTTTACCAAGAGACCCAGTACTTC. It encodes CASGGLYQETQYF.

Ten or more counts support this clonotype. The junction departs from the called germline gene at one end, perhaps through a read error. V and J are TRBV11-2 and TRBJ2-5, with unresolved D. CDR3 length equals 16 residues. CDR1 SGHAT and CDR2 FQNNGV come from the germline V gene. CDR3 amino acids: CASSPRFEADQETQYF. CDR3 coding DNA: TGTGCCAGCAGCCCTAGATTCGAGGCGGACCAGGAGACCCAGTACTTC.

There are many counts of this clonotype. A much larger clone differs by one base, so this may be a read error. The chain recombines TRBV28 with TRBJ2-1; D is ambiguous. V shed 3 bases and J shed 7 bases, with 13 bases lying between them. The germline V gene encodes CDR1 MDHEN and CDR2 SYDVKM. This CDR3 comprises 14 residues. The CDR3 nucleotides read TGTGCCAGCAGTTTTGCGTGGCCGGCTAATGAGCAGTTCTTC. This sequence encodes CASSFAWPANEQFF.

This clonotype has ten or more counts. This chain connects TRBV18 to TRBJ1-1, with D perhaps TRBD1 (5 bases). The V end was cut by 3 bases, the J end by 3 bases, with 11 bases between. The germline V gene has CDR1 KGHSH and CDR2 LQKENI. The CDR3 length is 14 residues. The CDR3 DNA sequence: TGTGCCAGCTCACCTCCCGGAGGGGACACTGAAGCTTTCTTT. Translating it yields CASSPPGGDTEAFF.

The V and J genes are TRBV20-1 and TRBJ1-1, with D tentatively TRBD1 (6 bases). Germline V gene lookup returns CDR1 DFQATT and CDR2 SNEGSKA (reference sequence). The CDR3 consists of 12 residues. V was shortened by 4 bases and J by 7 bases, with 13 bases between the two germline ends. DNA of the CDR3: TGCAGTGCTAAAGGCAGGGGTATTGAAGCTTTCTTT. It specifies CSAKGRGIEAFF.

This clonotype was counted ten times or more. The V and J genes are TRBV2 and TRBJ2-2; the match to TRBD1 covers 9 bases. J lost 7 bases, V lost 5 bases, and 5 bases had no gene match. CDR1 is SNHLY, CDR2 FYNNEI, per germline. The CDR3 spans 14 residues. CDR3 sequence: CASSYRGQGGELFF. The CDR3, as DNA: TGTGCCAGCAGTTACAGGGGACAGGGCGGGGAGCTGTTTTTT.

In DNA form, the CDR3 reads TGTGCCAGCAGTTCCGGACAGTCTGAAGCTTTCTTT. Translating it yields CASSSGQSEAFF. The chain is built from TRBV12-3 or TRBV12-4 and TRBJ1-1, with D possibly matching TRBD1 (6 bases). The ends were cut back, 4 bases at V and 6 bases at J, with 9 bases in the middle. This CDR3 contains 12 residues.

This chain joins TRBV11-2 and TRBJ2-5; D may match TRBD1 or TRBD2 (5 bases each). CDR3 size: 17 residues. The ends were cut back, 1 base at V and 2 bases at J, with 17 bases in the middle. CDR1 SGHAT and CDR2 FQNNGV come from the germline V gene. CDR3 region: CASSLVPGGRVQETQYF. CDR3 bases: TGTGCCAGCAGCTTAGTTCCTGGGGGTAGGGTACAAGAGACCCAGTACTTC.

The chain links TRBV6-1 to TRBJ1-3; D unresolved. Germline CDR1 MNHNS, CDR2 SASEGT. The ends were cut back, 2 bases at V and 4 bases at J, with 6 bases in the middle. CDR3 size: 13 residues. As DNA, the CDR3 is TGTGCCAGCAGTGAATTCGGCGGAAACACCATATATTTT. This gives the protein CASSEFGGNTIYF.